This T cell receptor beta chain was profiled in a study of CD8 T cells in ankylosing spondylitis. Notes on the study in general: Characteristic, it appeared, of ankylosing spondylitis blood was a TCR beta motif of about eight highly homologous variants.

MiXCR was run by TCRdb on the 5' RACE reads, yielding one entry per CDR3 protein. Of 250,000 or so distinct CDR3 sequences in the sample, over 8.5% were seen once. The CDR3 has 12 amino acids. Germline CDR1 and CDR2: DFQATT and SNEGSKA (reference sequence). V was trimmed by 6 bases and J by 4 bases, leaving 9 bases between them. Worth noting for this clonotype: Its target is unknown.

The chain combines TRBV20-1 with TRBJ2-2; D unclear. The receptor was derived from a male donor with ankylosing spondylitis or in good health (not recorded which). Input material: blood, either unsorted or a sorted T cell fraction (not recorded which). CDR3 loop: CSAPAFTGELFF. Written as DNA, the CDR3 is TGCAGTGCCCCGGCTTTCACCGGGGAGCTGTTTTTT.